The sample holds one count of the clone carrying this T cell receptor (beta chain). The antigen is undetermined. The data were obtained in a study of cytomegalovirus exposure and HLA in healthy donors. The wider study: An early release of data contained about 85 million unique TCRs, which came from HLA-typed donors. Findings and caveats of the study: Researchers catalogued some 160 TCR beta chains as cytomegalovirus-associated. It was reported in a later analysis that an Asian-associated ancestry cluster showed fewer N-insertions than the 666-donor mean.

Each of the donors was a healthy bone marrow donor. Germline V gives CDR1 MNHNS, CDR2 SASEGT. The length of the CDR3 is 11 residues. V was cut by 4 bases and J by 10 bases, with 8 bases left in between. The PCR ran on 60 Vbeta and 13 Jbeta primers. Libraries were prepared by immunoSEQ multiplex PCR; TCRdb keeps only in-frame clonotypes and omits some of them. The data show roughly 58,000 clones, with over 70% seen just once and under 4% held by the top ten. The specimen sequenced was PBMCs. This chain connects TRBV6-1 to TRBJ2-1; D is ambiguous. This sequence was found in a woman between 40 and 50 years old in good health and CMV-seronegative. The CDR3 sequence: CASSGAREQFF. In nucleotides, the CDR3 is TGTGCCAGCAGTGGAGCTCGGGAGCAGTTCTTC.